This T cell receptor beta chain comes out of a study of CD8+CD57+ T cells in acquired aplastic anemia. Study context: Average DNA yield from sorted CD4+ and CD8+ cells was around 3 ug.

TCR beta VDJ and CDR3 profiling used genomic DNA as template. TCRdb redid the calling of the reads with MiXCR, one entry per CDR3 protein. The repertoire has a few hundred thousand distinct CDR3 sequences, 56% of them found once; the top ten carry 1% to 1.5%. This CDR3 has 13 amino acids. The germline V gene has CDR1 SQVTM and CDR2 ANQGSEA. The V segment lost 6 bases and the J segment 4 bases; nucleotides outside the gene matches: 8. About this clonotype itself: Its specificity is unknown.

Study-wide results and caveats: Approximately 28 CD8+ CDR3 sequences were shared between patients and controls.

Patients included in sequencing had previously demonstrated CD8+CD57+ cell expansion by flow cytometry. Severe acquired aplastic anemia was present in every patient. The sequenced sample consisted of sorted CD4+, CD8+, or CD8+CD57+ T cells (not recorded which) from PBMCs. The clonotype originates from a human donor with aplastic anemia. The gene calls are TRBV29-1 and TRBJ1-1, with 7 bases that match TRBD1. CDR3 in amino acids: CSVHRGGGTEAFF. Written as DNA, the CDR3 is TGCAGCGTCCACAGGGGAGGAGGCACTGAAGCTTTCTTT. Full variable domain (remainder filled in from reference TRBV29-1 and TRBJ1-1): SAVISQKPSRDICQRGTSLTIQCQVDSQVTMMFWYRQQPGQSLTLIATANQGSEATYESGFVIDKFPISRPNLTFSTLTVSNMSPEDSSIYLCSVHRGGGTEAFFGQGTRLTVV.